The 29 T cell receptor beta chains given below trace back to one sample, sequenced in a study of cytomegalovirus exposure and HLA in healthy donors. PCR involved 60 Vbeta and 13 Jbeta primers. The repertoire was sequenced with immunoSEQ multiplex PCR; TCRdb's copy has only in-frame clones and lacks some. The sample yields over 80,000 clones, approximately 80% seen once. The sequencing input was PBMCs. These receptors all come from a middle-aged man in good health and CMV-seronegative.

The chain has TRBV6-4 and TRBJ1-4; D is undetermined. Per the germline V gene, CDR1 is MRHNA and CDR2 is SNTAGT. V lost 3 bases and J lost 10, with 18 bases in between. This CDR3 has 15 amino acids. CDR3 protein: CASSEFAGLSGKLFF. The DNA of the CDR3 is TGTGCCAGCAGTGAATTCGCTGGGCTAAGTGGAAAACTGTTTTTT.

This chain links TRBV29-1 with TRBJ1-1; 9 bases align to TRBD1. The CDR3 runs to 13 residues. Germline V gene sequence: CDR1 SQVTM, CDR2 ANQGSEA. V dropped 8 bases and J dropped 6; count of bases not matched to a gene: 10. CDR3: CSTEEGQGSEAFF. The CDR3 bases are TGCAGCACAGAGGAGGGACAGGGATCTGAAGCTTTCTTT.

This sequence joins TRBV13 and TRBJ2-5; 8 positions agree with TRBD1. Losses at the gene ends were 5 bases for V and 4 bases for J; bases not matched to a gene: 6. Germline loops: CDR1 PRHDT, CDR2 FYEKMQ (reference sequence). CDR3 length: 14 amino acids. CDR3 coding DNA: TGTGCCAGCAGCCCCCAGACAGGGGTAGAGACCCAGTACTTC. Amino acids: CASSPQTGVETQYF. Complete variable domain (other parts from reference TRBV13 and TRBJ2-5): AAGVIQSPRHLIKEKRETATLKCYPIPRHDTVYWYQQGPGQDPQFLISFYEKMQSDKGSIPDRFSAQQFSDYHSELNMSSLELGDSALYFCASSPQTGVETQYFGPGTRLLVL.

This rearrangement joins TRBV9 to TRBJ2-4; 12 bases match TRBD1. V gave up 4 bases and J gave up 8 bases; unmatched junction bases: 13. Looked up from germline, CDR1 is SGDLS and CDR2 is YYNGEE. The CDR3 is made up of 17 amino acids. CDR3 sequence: CASSPELGQGASYIQYF. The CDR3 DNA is TGTGCCAGCAGCCCAGAATTGGGACAGGGGGCGTCCTACATTCAGTACTTC.

The DNA of the CDR3 is TGTGCCTGGGCCCGCCGGGGGACGGGGGAGCTGTTTTTT. It codes for CAWARRGTGELFF. The chain couples TRBV30 to TRBJ2-2; possibly TRBD2 for D (6 bases). V gave up 5 bases and J gave up 8 bases, with 15 bases separating them. This CDR3 has 13 residues. Germline V gene lookup returns CDR1 GTSNPN and CDR2 SVGIG (reference sequence).

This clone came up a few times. DNA of the CDR3: TGTGCCAGCAGACAACAAGGGGCGCGGCAGCCCCAGCATTTT. It specifies CASRQQGARQPQHF. The gene calls are TRBV6-1 and TRBJ1-5; TRBD1 is a possible D gene (5 bases). The CDR3 totals 14 residues. V gave up 6 bases and J gave up 7 bases, with 16 bases separating them. Looked up from germline, CDR1 is MNHNS and CDR2 is SASEGT.

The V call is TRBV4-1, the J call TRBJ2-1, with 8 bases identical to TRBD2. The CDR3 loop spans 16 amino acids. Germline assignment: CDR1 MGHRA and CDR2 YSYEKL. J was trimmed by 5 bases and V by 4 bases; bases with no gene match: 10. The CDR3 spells CASSPGPSGGNNEQFF. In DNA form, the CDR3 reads TGCGCCAGCAGCCCAGGCCCCAGCGGGGGAAACAATGAGCAGTTCTTC.

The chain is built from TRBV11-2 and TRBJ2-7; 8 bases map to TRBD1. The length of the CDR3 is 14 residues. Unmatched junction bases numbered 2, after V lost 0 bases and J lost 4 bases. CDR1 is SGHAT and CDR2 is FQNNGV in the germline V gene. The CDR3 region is CASSLDQGAYEQYF. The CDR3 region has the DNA TGTGCCAGCAGCTTAGACCAGGGGGCTTACGAGCAGTACTTC.

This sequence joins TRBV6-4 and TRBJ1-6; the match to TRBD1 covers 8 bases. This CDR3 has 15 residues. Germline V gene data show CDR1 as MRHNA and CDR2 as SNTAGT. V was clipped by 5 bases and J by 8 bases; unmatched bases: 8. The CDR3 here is CASSPTQGVDSPLHF. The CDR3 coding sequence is TGTGCCAGCAGTCCTACACAGGGGGTCGATTCACCCCTCCACTTT.

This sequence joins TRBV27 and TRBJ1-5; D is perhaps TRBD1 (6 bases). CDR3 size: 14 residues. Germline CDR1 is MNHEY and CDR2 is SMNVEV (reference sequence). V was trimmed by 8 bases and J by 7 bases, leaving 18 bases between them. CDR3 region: CASHYGGAGQPQHF. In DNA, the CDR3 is TGTGCCAGCCATTATGGGGGGGCTGGACAGCCCCAGCATTTT.

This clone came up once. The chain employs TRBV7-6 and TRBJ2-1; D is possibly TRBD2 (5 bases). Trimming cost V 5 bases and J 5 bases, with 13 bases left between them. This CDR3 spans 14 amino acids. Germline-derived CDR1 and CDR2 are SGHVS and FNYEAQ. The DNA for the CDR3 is TGTGCCAGCAGCCCAGCGGCCGATCACAATGAGCAGTTCTTC. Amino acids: CASSPAADHNEQFF.

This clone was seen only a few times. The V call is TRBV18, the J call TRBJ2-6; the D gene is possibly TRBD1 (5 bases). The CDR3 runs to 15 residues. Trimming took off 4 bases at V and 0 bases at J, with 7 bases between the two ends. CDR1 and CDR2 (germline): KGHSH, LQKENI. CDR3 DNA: TGTGCCAGCTCACTAGGGGTCTCTGGGGCCAACGTCCTGACTTTC. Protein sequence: CASSLGVSGANVLTF.

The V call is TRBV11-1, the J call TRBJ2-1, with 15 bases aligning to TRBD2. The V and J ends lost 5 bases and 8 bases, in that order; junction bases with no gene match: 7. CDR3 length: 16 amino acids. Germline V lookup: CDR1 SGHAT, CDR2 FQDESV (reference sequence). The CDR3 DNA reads TGTGCCAGCAGCGCCCGGACTAGCGGGGGGGCCCATGAGCAGTTCTTC. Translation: CASSARTSGGAHEQFF.

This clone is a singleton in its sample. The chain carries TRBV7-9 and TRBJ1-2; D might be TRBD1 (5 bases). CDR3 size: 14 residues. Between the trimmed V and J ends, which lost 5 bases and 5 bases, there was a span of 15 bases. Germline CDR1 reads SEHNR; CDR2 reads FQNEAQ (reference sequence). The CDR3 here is CASSTTDRGYGYTF. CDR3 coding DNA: TGTGCCAGCAGCACCACCGATAGGGGTTATGGCTACACCTTC.

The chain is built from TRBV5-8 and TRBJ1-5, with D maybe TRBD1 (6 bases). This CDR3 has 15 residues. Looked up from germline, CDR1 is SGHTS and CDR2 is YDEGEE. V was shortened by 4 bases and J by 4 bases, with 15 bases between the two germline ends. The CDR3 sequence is CASSPNRVGNQPQHF. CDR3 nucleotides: TGTGCCAGCAGCCCTAACAGGGTAGGGAATCAGCCCCAGCATTTT.

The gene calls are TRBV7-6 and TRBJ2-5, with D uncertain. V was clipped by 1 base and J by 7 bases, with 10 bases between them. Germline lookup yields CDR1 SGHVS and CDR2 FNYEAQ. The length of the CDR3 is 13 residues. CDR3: CASSLERPRTQYF. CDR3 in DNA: TGTGCCAGCAGCTTAGAGCGCCCCCGGACCCAGTACTTC.

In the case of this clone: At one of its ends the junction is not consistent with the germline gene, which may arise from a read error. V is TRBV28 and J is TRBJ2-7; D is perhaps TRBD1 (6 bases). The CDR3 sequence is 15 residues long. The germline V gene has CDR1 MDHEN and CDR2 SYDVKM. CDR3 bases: TGTGCCAGCAGATTATCCGGGACACCCAAGTGGGAGCAGTACTTC. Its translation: CASRLSGTPKWEQYF.

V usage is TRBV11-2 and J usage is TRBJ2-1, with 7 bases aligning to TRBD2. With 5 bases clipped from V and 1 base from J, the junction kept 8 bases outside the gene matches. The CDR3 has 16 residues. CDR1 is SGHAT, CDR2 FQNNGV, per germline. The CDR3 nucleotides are TGTGCCAGCAGCGCAATAACGGGGGGATCCTACAATGAGCAGTTCTTC. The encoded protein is CASSAITGGSYNEQFF.

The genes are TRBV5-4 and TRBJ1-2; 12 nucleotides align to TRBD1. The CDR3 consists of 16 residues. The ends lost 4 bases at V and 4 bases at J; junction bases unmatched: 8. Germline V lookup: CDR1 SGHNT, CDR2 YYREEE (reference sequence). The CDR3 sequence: CASSPRDRGRSYGYTF. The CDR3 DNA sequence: TGTGCCAGCAGCCCAAGGGACAGGGGGCGAAGCTATGGCTACACCTTC.

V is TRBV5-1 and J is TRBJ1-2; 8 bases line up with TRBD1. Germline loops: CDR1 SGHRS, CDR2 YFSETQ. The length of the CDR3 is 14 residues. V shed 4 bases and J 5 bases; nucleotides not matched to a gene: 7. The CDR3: CASSLMTGDYGYTF. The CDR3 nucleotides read TGCGCCAGCAGCCTCATGACAGGGGATTATGGCTACACCTTC.

CDR3 coding DNA: TGCGCCAGCAGCCAAGGTGACAGGGTGTTGAATTCACCCCTCCACTTT. It encodes CASSQGDRVLNSPLHF. The rearrangement uses TRBV4-1 and TRBJ1-6, with 7 bases fitting TRBD1. This CDR3 has 16 residues. Germline CDR1 MGHRA, CDR2 YSYEKL. V was clipped by 1 base and J by 7 bases; unmatched bases: 7.

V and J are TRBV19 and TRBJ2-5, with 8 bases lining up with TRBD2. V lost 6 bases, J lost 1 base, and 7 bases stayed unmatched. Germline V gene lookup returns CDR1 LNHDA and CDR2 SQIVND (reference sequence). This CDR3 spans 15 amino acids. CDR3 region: CASRGTRFAQETQYF. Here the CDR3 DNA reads TGTGCCAGTAGGGGGACTAGATTTGCCCAAGAGACCCAGTACTTC.

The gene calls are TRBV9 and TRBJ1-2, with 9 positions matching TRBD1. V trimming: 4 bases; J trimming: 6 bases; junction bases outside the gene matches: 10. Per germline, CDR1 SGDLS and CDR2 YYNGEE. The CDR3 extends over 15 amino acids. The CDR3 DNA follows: TGTGCCAGCAGCCCCATCGAAAGGACAGGGGATGGCTACACCTTC. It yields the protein CASSPIERTGDGYTF. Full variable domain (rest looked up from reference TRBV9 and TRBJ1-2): DSGVTQTPKHLITATGQRVTLRCSPRSGDLSVYWYQQSLDQGLQFLIQYYNGEERAKGNILERFSAQQFPDLHSELNLSSLELGDSALYFCASSPIERTGDGYTFGSGTRLTVV.

The CDR3 protein is CASSYSGDEQYF. CDR3 nucleotide sequence: TGTGCCAGCAGTTACTCGGGCGACGAGCAGTACTTC. The rearrangement uses TRBV6-5 and TRBJ2-7; D gene unclear. Per the germline V gene, CDR1 is MNHEY and CDR2 is SVGAGI. The V gene lost 0 bases and the J gene lost 5 bases, with 5 bases spanning the gap. The CDR3 has 12 amino acids.

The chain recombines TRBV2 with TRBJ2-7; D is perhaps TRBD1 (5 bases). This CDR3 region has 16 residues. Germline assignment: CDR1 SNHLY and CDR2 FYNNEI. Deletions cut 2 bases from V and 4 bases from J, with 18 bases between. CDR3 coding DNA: TGTGCCAGCAGTGAAAGTATTCAGGGTATCAGGTACGAGCAGTACTTC. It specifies CASSESIQGIRYEQYF.

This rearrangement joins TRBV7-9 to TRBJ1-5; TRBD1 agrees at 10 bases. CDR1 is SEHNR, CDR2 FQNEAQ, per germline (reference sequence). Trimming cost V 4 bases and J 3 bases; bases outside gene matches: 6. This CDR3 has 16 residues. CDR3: CASSYDRGPPNQPQHF. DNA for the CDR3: TGTGCCAGCAGCTACGACAGGGGGCCTCCCAATCAGCCCCAGCATTTT.

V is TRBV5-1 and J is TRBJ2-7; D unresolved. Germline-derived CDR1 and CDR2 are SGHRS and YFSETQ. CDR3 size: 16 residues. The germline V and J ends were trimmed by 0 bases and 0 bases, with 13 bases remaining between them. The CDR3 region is CASSLAGGISSYEQYF. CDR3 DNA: TGCGCCAGCAGCTTGGCCGGCGGTATCTCCTCCTACGAGCAGTACTTC. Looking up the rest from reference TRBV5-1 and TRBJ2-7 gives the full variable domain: KAGVTQTPRYLIKTRGQQVTLSCSPISGHRSVSWYQQTPGQGLQFLFEYFSETQRNKGNFPGRFSGRQFSNSRSEMNVSTLELGDSALYLCASSLAGGISSYEQYFGPGTRLTVT.

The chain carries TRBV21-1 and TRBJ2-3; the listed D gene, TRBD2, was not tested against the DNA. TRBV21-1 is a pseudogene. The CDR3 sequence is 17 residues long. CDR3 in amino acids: CASSNPRGGGSWETQYF. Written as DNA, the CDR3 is TGTGCCAGCAGCAACCCTCGGGGAGGGGGAAGCTGGGAAACGCAGTATTTT.

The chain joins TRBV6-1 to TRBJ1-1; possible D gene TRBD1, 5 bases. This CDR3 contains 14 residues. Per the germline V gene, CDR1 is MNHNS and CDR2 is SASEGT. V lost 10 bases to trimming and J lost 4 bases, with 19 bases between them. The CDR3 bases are TGTGCCATAAAAGAAAGGTATAGGGGCACTGAAGCTTTCTTT. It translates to CAIKERYRGTEAFF.